These T cell receptor beta chains were read from a single sample in a study of T cells after yellow fever vaccination. TCRdb re-analysed the 5' RACE reads in MiXCR, keeping a single row per CDR3 protein. The top ten hold 14% to 15% of the sample, which has hundreds of thousands of distinct CDR3 sequences, about 12% seen once. Sequences were derived from PBMCs, sampled on the day of the yellow fever booster vaccination. The receptors were gathered from a man aged 25 to 40 who received the YFV17D yellow fever vaccine. CDR3s include the opening cysteine and the closing phenylalanine or tryptophan. The D gene is left open where the match is weak. Expanded clones are given a class, and other clones once, few, many or no size at all.

clone size | D gene | J gene | V gene | CDR3 DNA | CDR3 protein
. | . | TRBJ2-1 | TRBV15 | TGTGCCACCAGCAGAGGTCCTACTGGATACAATGAGCAGTTCTTC | CATSRGPTGYNEQFF
. | . | TRBJ2-2 | TRBV7-7 | TGTGCCAGCAGCCTAGGAGGGAACGGGGAGCTGTTTTTT | CASSLGGNGELFF
few | TRBD1 | TRBJ1-1 | TRBV14 | TGTGCCAGCAGCCAAGGTCAGGGGGAAGTGTGGACTGAAGCTTTCTTT | CASSQGQGEVWTEAFF
few | . | TRBJ2-1 | TRBV6-5 | TGTGCCAGCAGTTACTCCCGGGAGAACAATGAGCAGTTCTTC | CASSYSRENNEQFF
. | . | TRBJ2-7 | TRBV4-3 | TGCGCCAGCAGCCAGGGAATGGGGGGACTGGACTCCTACGAGCAGTACTTC | CASSQGMGGLDSYEQYF
. | TRBD2 | TRBJ2-1 | TRBV3-1 | TGTGCCAGCAGCCCGAAGAGACTAGCAGGGTTCAATGAGCAGTTCTTC | CASSPKRLAGFNEQFF
. | . | TRBJ1-6 | TRBV6-6 | TGTGCCAGCATACCGGACAGCGCGACACCCCTCCACTTT | CASIPDSATPLHF
many | . | TRBJ2-1 | TRBV9 | TGTGCCAGCAGCGTTGGCGGGATCCACAATGAGCAGTTCTTC | CASSVGGIHNEQFF
few | TRBD2 | TRBJ2-7 | TRBV20-1 | TGCAGTGCTAGAGCTCCGGGACTAGCGGGAGGGAGCTCCTACGAGCAGTACTTC | CSARAPGLAGGSSYEQYF
. | . | TRBJ1-6 | TRBV25-1 | TGTGCCAGCAGTGTCACGGACTCCTATAATTCACCCCTCCACTTT | CASSVTDSYNSPLHF
. | . | TRBJ2-3 | TRBV20-1 | TGCAGTGCGCCATCCCGGCGGGTTGGCACAGATACGCAGTATTTT | CSAPSRRVGTDTQYF
few | . | TRBJ1-6 | TRBV20-1 | TGCAGTGCTAATACCCAGGCGGGTTCACCCCTCCACTTT | CSANTQAGSPLHF
few | . | TRBJ1-2 | TRBV20-1 | TGCAGTGTTCGGGACGACTATGGCTACACCTTC | CSVRDDYGYTF
few | . | TRBJ1-2 | TRBV6-1 | TGTGCCAGCAGTACCCTAGACCCCGGGTCTATTGGCTACACCTTC | CASSTLDPGSIGYTF
few | TRBD2 | TRBJ2-1 | TRBV4-3 | TGCGCCAGCAGCCAGGGGACTAGCGCTAATGAGCAGTTCTTC | CASSQGTSANEQFF
. | . | TRBJ2-3 | TRBV4-3 | TGCGCCAGCAGCCAAGGGTCGGTATCTACGCAGTATTTT | CASSQGSVSTQYF
. | TRBD2 | TRBJ2-1 | TRBV5-5 | TGTGCCAGCAGCTGGGGACTAGCGGGAGATGAGCAGTTCTTC | CASSWGLAGDEQFF
few | . | TRBJ2-7 | TRBV4-3 | TGCGCCAGCAGCCAAGGATTCGACAGGTTCTACGAGCAGTACTTC | CASSQGFDRFYEQYF
few | TRBD2 | TRBJ2-7 | TRBV9 | TGTGCCAGCAGCGTTCACGGGGGGGGGTACGAGCAGTACTTC | CASSVHGGGYEQYF
. | . | TRBJ2-3 | TRBV12-3/TRBV12-4 | TGTGCCAGCACCCCAGGGCTTAACACAGATACGCAGTATTTT | CASTPGLNTDTQYF
. | . | TRBJ1-1 | TRBV14 | TGTGCCAGCAGCCAAGATCGATGGACTGAAGCTTTCTTT | CASSQDRWTEAFF
. | TRBD1 | TRBJ1-6 | TRBV6-5 | TGTGCCAGCAGTTACTCGTCCCCTATCGGGACAGTGAATTCACCCCTCCACTTT | CASSYSSPIGTVNSPLHF
. | . | TRBJ2-7 | TRBV7-2 | TGTGCCAGCAGCTTAGTTCCCAGCGGATCCGTCTACGAGCAGTACTTC | CASSLVPSGSVYEQYF
few | . | TRBJ2-2 | TRBV7-6 | TGTGCCAGCAGTTTGTCGGCGGCAGGGAACACCGGGGAGCTGTTTTTT | CASSLSAAGNTGELFF
. | TRBD2 | TRBJ2-7 | TRBV7-2 | TGTGCCAGCAGCTCTTACGGGACTAGCGGAAGTTACGAGCAGTACTTC | CASSSYGTSGSYEQYF
. | TRBD2 | TRBJ2-1 | TRBV18 | TGTGCCAGCTCACCATTGGTAGCGGGAGGGCCTCAGGGTTATGAGCAGTTCTTC | CASSPLVAGGPQGYEQFF
few | . | TRBJ2-3 | TRBV25-1 | TGTGCCAGCAGTGAAATGGAGGCGGCAGATACGCAGTATTTT | CASSEMEAADTQYF
. | . | TRBJ2-7 | TRBV12-3/TRBV12-4 | TGTGCCAGCAGATTCCCAACTTCCTACGAGCAGTACTTC | CASRFPTSYEQYF
once | . | TRBJ2-7 | TRBV2 | TGTGCCAGCAGTGAGGGGGGATGGATGGGGGCTTTCCACGAGCAGTACTTC | CASSEGGWMGAFHEQYF
. | TRBD2 | TRBJ2-7 | TRBV7-9 | TGTGCCAGTAGCTTAGGCGGCAGCGGGATCAACTACGAGCAGTACTTC | CASSLGGSGINYEQYF
few | . | TRBJ2-2 | TRBV15 | TGTGCCACCAGCAGAGACGGACCTGACACCGGGGAGCTGTTTTTT | CATSRDGPDTGELFF
few | . | TRBJ2-5 | TRBV7-9 | TGTGCCAGCAGCTCAGGTGGTTCGGAGACCCAGTACTTC | CASSSGGSETQYF
few | TRBD1 | TRBJ1-1 | TRBV16 | TGTGCCAGCAGCCTGACCGGGACAGGGCTCACTGAAGCTTTCTTT | CASSLTGTGLTEAFF
few | TRBD2 | TRBJ2-3 | TRBV5-1 | TGCGCCAGCAGCTTTAGCGGGATTGTCAGAGATACGCAGTATTTT | CASSFSGIVRDTQYF
. | . | TRBJ2-2 | TRBV27 | TGTGCCAGCAGTTTATACGTTACCTTCACCGGGGAGCTGTTTTTT | CASSLYVTFTGELFF
few | TRBD2 | TRBJ2-1 | TRBV20-1 | TGCAGTGCTAGAAAAGGACTAGCGGGAGATGAGCAGTTCTTC | CSARKGLAGDEQFF
. | . | TRBJ2-3 | TRBV20-1 | TGCAGTGCTAGTGCCTCTGGCGCCCCAGGGACAGATACGCAGTATTTT | CSASASGAPGTDTQYF
once | TRBD2 | TRBJ2-1 | TRBV18 | TGTGCCAGCTCACCAGCCCTAGCGGGGATAGGCAATGAGCAGTTCTTC | CASSPALAGIGNEQFF
few | . | TRBJ2-1 | TRBV12-3/TRBV12-4 | TGTGCCAGCAGTTTCTACGGATCTAATGAGCAGTTCTTC | CASSFYGSNEQFF
few | TRBD2 | TRBJ2-1 | TRBV20-1 | TGCAGTGCCCGAGGCCCCTCTAGCGGGGGGACTTCCTACAATGAGCAGTTCTTC | CSARGPSSGGTSYNEQFF
few | . | TRBJ2-7 | TRBV11-2 | TGTGCCAGCAGCTTCTCTGGAGTGGGAGAGCAGTACTTC | CASSFSGVGEQYF
few | TRBD2 | TRBJ2-1 | TRBV24-1 | TGTGCCACCAGTGGGACTAGCGGGCCAACAAGTGAGCAGTTCTTC | CATSGTSGPTSEQFF